Shown below are 6 T cell receptor beta chains from a single sample sequenced in a study of cytomegalovirus exposure and HLA in healthy donors (dated by TCRdb to 2016 to 2017). The library came from the immunoSEQ multiplex PCR assay. The multiplex PCR relied on a mix of 60 forward primers for TCR Vbeta segments and 13 reverse primers for TCR Jbeta segments. Held by TCRdb, this immuneACCESS table contains in-frame sequences only and omits some clones. Under half of the omission traces to an unresolved V gene where checked; the cause of the rest is unknown. This sample lists 150,000 or so clones; roughly 80% were detected once. The ten biggest clones cover around 7.1% of the sample. Sequenced input: PBMCs. The receptors derive from a woman in her thirties or forties in good health and CMV-seropositive.

This chain links TRBV5-1 with TRBJ2-7; 10 bases agree with TRBD2. The V and J ends lost 2 bases and 1 base, in that order; junction bases with no gene match: 6. Germline lookup yields CDR1 SGHRS and CDR2 YFSETQ. The CDR3 has 16 amino acids. The CDR3 reads CASSLTTSGVSYEQYF. Written as DNA, the CDR3 is TGCGCCAGCAGCTTAACTACTAGCGGGGTTTCCTACGAGCAGTACTTC.

The chain uses TRBV21-1 and TRBJ1-1; the tabulated D call, TRBD1, remains unverified against the DNA. TRBV21-1 represents a pseudogene. The CDR3 has 13 residues. CDR3 residues: CASSTKGDTEAFF. CDR3 in DNA: TGTGCCAGCAGCACTAAGGGGGACACTGAAGCTTTCTTT.

The V and J genes are TRBV6-6 and TRBJ2-3; D uncertain. The CDR3 is 15 residues long. Trimming cost V 5 bases and J 4 bases, with 16 bases left between them. Germline V gene sequence: CDR1 MNHNY, CDR2 SVGAGI (reference sequence). CDR3 bases: TGTGCCAGCAGTCACCCAAACAGACCCCCAGATACGCAGTATTTT. Its translation is CASSHPNRPPDTQYF.

This clone was recorded a few times. The rearrangement uses TRBV30 and TRBJ2-1; TRBD2 matches 7 bases. J gave up 4 bases and V 0 bases, and 12 bases lay outside the gene matches. The CDR3 runs to 17 residues. Per germline, CDR1 GTSNPN and CDR2 SVGIG (reference sequence). The CDR3 here is CAWSVLVAGPPYNEQFF. Here the CDR3 DNA reads TGTGCCTGGAGTGTATTGGTAGCGGGCCCTCCTTACAATGAGCAGTTCTTC.

This rearrangement joins TRBV5-5 to TRBJ1-1; TRBD1 is a possible D gene (6 bases). V shed 0 bases and J shed 0 bases, with 6 bases lying between them. Germline V CDR1 and CDR2: SGHKS, YYEKEE (reference sequence). The CDR3 length is 14 residues. CDR3: CASSLGQVNTEAFF. The CDR3 DNA reads TGTGCCAGCAGCTTGGGACAGGTGAACACTGAAGCTTTCTTT.

V usage is TRBV10-3 and J usage is TRBJ2-2, with D perhaps TRBD1 (6 bases). This CDR3 has 14 residues. Germline V CDR1 and CDR2: ENHRY, SYGVKD. V gave up 5 bases and J gave up 4 bases, with 11 bases separating them. The CDR3, as DNA: TGTGCCATCAGTATCGGCAGGGGCACCGGGGAGCTGTTTTTT. It yields the protein CAISIGRGTGELFF.